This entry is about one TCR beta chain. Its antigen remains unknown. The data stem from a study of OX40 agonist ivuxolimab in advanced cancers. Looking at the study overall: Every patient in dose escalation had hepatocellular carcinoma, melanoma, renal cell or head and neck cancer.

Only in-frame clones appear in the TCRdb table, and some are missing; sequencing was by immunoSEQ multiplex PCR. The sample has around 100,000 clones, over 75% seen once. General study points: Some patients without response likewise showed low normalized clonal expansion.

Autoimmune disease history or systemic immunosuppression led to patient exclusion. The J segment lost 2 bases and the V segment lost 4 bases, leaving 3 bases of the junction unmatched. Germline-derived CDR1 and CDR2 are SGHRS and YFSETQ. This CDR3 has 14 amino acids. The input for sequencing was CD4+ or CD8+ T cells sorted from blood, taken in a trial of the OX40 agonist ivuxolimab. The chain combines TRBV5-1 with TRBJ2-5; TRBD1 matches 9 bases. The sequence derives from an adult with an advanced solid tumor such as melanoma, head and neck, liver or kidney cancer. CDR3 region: CASSTDRGQETQYF. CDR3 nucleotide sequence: TGCGCCAGCAGCACCGACAGGGGGCAAGAGACCCAGTACTTC.